One T cell receptor (beta chain) is described in this entry. The antigen remains unidentified. A much larger clone differs by one base, so this may be a read error. The data are from a study of tumor and adjacent non-tumor tissue in lung cancer. Study as a whole: The cohort had roughly 12 adenocarcinoma, 2 squamous cell and 1 small cell patients. Stage I to III disease affected 9 to 10 men and 5 women aged about 30 to 85. Overall study results and limits: Tumor repertoires had a smaller top 100 clone share than normal lung.

RNA was extracted from bulk tissue without any cell sorting. Newly diagnosed lung cancer patients had thoracic surgery in China, August–late 2014, without prior chemotherapy. V lost 7 bases, J lost 3 bases, and 10 bases lay in between. CDR1 and CDR2 from the germline V gene are DFQATT and SNEGSKA (reference sequence). The CDR3 length is 11 residues. A modified ARM-PCR protocol with three rounds of nested PCR amplified TCRbeta. TCRdb independently ran MiXCR on the multiplex PCR reads; one entry per CDR3 protein. The sample yields under 150,000 distinct CDR3 sequences, about 66% seen once. The clonotype was recovered from a man aged 30-40 years with non-small cell lung cancer. Sequencing input: lung tumor tissue. The V call is TRBV20-1, the J call TRBJ2-7; no definite D call. The CDR3: CSVSTHYEQYF. The DNA of the CDR3 is TGCAGTGTTAGCACACACTACGAGCAGTACTTC.